This TCR beta chain was recovered during a study of kidney transplant recipient with SARS-CoV-2 infection. TCRdb passed the reads through MiXCR, listing each CDR3 protein once. The sample has roughly 230,000 distinct CDR3 sequences, around 26% seen once. From germline, CDR1 is MNHNS and CDR2 SASEGT. The CDR3 is made up of 13 amino acids. Between the trimmed V and J ends, which lost 1 base and 7 bases, there was a span of 8 bases. This clonotype showed up many times. J is TRBJ1-5 and V is TRBV6-1; D gene uncertain. The starting material was a blood sample, obtained at baseline and on day 111 from a kidney transplant recipient. The clonotype comes from a male patient between 25 and 39 years old who had COVID-19 and was a kidney transplant recipient. Part of the T cell pool may stem from the graft donor. The CDR3 reads CASSEGPGQPQHF. DNA of the CDR3: TGTGCCAGCAGTGAAGGCCCTGGGCAGCCCCAGCATTTT.